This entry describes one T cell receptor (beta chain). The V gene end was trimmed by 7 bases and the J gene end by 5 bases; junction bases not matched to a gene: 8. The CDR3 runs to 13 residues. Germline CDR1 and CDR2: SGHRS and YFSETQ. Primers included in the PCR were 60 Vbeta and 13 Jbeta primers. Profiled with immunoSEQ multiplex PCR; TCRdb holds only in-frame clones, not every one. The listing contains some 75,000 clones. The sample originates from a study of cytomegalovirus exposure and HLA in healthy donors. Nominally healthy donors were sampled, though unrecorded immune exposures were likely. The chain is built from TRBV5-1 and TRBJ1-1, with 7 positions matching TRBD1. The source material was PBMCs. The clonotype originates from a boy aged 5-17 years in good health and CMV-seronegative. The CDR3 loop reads CASQGELGTEAFF. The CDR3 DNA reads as TGCGCCAGCCAGGGGGAACTTGGGACTGAAGCTTTCTTT.